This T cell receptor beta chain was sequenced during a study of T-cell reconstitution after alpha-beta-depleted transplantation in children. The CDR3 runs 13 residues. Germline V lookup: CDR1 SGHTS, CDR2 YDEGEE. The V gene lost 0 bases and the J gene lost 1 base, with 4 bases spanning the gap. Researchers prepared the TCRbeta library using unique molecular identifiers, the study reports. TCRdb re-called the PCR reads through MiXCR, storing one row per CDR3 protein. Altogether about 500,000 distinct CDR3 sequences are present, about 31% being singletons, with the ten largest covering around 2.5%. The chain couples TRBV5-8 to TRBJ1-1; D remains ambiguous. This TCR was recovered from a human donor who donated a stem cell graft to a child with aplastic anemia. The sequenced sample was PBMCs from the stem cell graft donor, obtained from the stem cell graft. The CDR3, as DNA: TGTGCCAGCAGCTTGGAAACGAACACTGAAGCTTTCTTT. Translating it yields CASSLETNTEAFF.